One and the same sample provided the 6 T cell receptor beta chains below, sequenced in a study of siplizumab effects on memory and regulatory T cells. The method was immunoSEQ multiplex PCR; TCRdb's version includes in-frame clones alone and lacks a portion of them. The top ten clones hold approximately 0.99% of a sample with over 45,000 clones, around 98% of them seen once. Sequences were obtained from naive CD8+ T cells sorted from blood. The receptor set was obtained from a human donor in good health.

The chain joins TRBV9 to TRBJ1-1, with D possibly being TRBD1 (5 bases). Germline CDR1 is SGDLS and CDR2 is YYNGEE. CDR3 size: 13 residues. Trimming took 3 bases from V and 5 from J, leaving 11 bases between them. This chain's CDR3 is CASSAGGRTEAFF. The CDR3 DNA follows: TGTGCCAGCAGCGCCGGGGGTCGGACTGAAGCTTTCTTT.

The V and J genes are TRBV2 and TRBJ1-1; unclear D gene. Germline values: CDR1 SNHLY, CDR2 FYNNEI. This CDR3 spans 10 amino acids. V shed 8 bases and J shed 8 bases, with 9 bases lying between them. CDR3 bases: TGTGCCAGCTTCGGCCGAGAAGCTTTCTTT. Protein product: CASFGREAFF. Combining the CDR3 with reference TRBV2 and TRBJ1-1 gives the whole variable domain EPEVTQTPSHQVTQMGQEVILRCVPISNHLYFYWYRQILGQKVEFLVSFYNNEISEKSEIFDDQFSVERPDGSNFTLKIRSTKLEDSAMYFCASFGREAFFGQGTRLTVV.

The CDR3 here is CASDTEQFF. In DNA form, the CDR3 reads TGTGCCAGCGACACTGAGCAGTTCTTC. The chain carries TRBV2 and TRBJ2-1; D is undetermined. The CDR3 is made up of 9 amino acids. Germline loops: CDR1 SNHLY, CDR2 FYNNEI. Trimming removed 8 bases from V and 9 bases from J, with 5 bases in between.

The rearrangement joins TRBV10-3 to TRBJ1-5, with unresolved D. This CDR3 is built from 13 residues. CDR1 is ENHRY, CDR2 SYGVKD, per germline. V was cut by 4 bases and J by 2 bases, with 6 bases left in between. The CDR3 DNA is TGTGCCATCAGTGTTGACGGCAATCAGCCCCAGCATTTT. Translation: CAISVDGNQPQHF.

CDR3 in DNA: TGTGCCAGCAATCAACCGACGGACATGAACACTGAAGCTTTCTTT. It yields the protein CASNQPTDMNTEAFF. The J gene is TRBJ1-1, the V gene TRBV16; D possibly corresponds to TRBD1 (5 bases). Per the germline V gene, CDR1 is KGHSY and CDR2 is FQNENV. V lost 7 bases and J lost 0, with 15 bases in between. CDR3 length: 15 amino acids.

J is TRBJ2-7 and V is TRBV29-1, with TRBD2 as a possible D gene (5 bases). The CDR3 has 12 amino acids. Germline loops: CDR1 SQVTM, CDR2 ANQGSEA. V lost 4 bases, J lost 1 base, and 8 bases lay in between. The CDR3 here is CSVADSSYEQYF. Written as DNA, the CDR3 is TGCAGCGTTGCGGACTCGTCCTACGAGCAGTACTTC.